The sequence of this T cell receptor beta chain was determined in a study of PD-L1 blockade in urothelial cancer (dated by TCRdb to between 2016 and 2019). Broadly, across the study: Every patient began therapy at some point between 2013 and 2015 and was given atezolizumab 1,200 mg intravenously every 3 weeks. Durable clinical benefit was achieved by nine patients but not by the remaining 20. Twenty-five of 29 patients were males with bladder-origin urothelial cancer, and about 65% of the roughly 30 reported a prior smoking history. Blood samples were analyzed at two time points: 3 weeks after treatment start (second dose) and 6 weeks after treatment start. Progression-free survival longer than 6 months counted as durable clinical benefit, and TCR features were additionally tested against both progression-free and overall survival. TCR sequencing covered pretreatment tumor samples and matched, serially collected peripheral blood taken before and after atezolizumab treatment. Blood samples gave a median of approximately 150,000 T cells and tens of thousands of unique TCRs, with a median clonality of around 0.074. Patients had an ECOG performance status of 0 or 1 and had received between 0 and 3 prior chemotherapy regimens. An exploratory multi-omic analysis was conducted of the somatic, immune and clinical correlates of response to PD-L1 blockade with atezolizumab in urothelial cancer. In the same patients who had TCR sequencing, pretreatment tumors also underwent whole exome sequencing and RNA sequencing. Twenty-nine patients had pretreatment blood TCR-seq, about 25 had at least one posttreatment blood collection, and about 25 had tumor TCR-seq.

In the case of this clone: What antigen it recognizes has not been identified. Base quality data are lacking; no much larger clone is found one base away.

Each PCR received spiked-in synthetic TCR analog templates so that absolute template abundance could be estimated from read counts. The immunoSEQ assay was used to amplify TCRbeta CDR3 regions from genomic DNA with bias-controlled V and J gene primers. Sequencing of rearranged TCRbeta segments was performed at approximately 20X coverage. In the original analysis: Sequencing errors were corrected by clustering, and CDR3s were annotated against IMGT so that V, D and J genes could be assigned. Downstream analyses used only productive TCRbeta rearrangements and left out out-of-frame or stop-codon sequences. Clonality was calculated as one minus the Shannon entropy normalized by the log of the number of unique productive sequences. Clones differing between time points or between blood and tumor were identified using Fisher's exact test with Benjamini-Hochberg correction, with an adjusted p below 0.01 applied as the threshold. The clones in this table, taken by TCRdb from immuneACCESS, are in-frame only. Not every clone is retained; where verified, under half of the shortfall comes from an unresolved V gene, and the cause of the rest is unknown. Clone size and the V and J calls come from that table; the DNA yielded D and trimming. This sample gives about 82,000 clones in total; 85% to 95% of them show up just once. More than 8% of the sample is held by the ten biggest clonotypes.

What the authors observed across the whole study: Greater expansion of tumor-associated TCR clones in peripheral blood 3 weeks after the start of treatment was observed in patients with durable benefit (n ≈ 22, p = 0.022). Improved progression-free and overall survival was found to be associated with pretreatment peripheral blood TCR clonality below the median. Because of the small sample size (n of about 29) and the many exploratory analyses performed, the results are intended to be regarded as hypothesis-generating.

V ends up 5 bases short and J 2 bases short, with an unmatched junction base count of 10. There are 19 amino acids in the CDR3, from cysteine to phenylalanine inclusive. Only the CDR3 portion is preserved as DNA: 57 bases, with reading frame beginning at the first base. Reading the germline V gene gives CDR1 SGHTA and CDR2 FQGNSA. A total of approximately 27 patients with locally advanced or metastatic urothelial carcinoma, treated at Memorial Sloan Kettering on a trial protocol, made up the cohort. Peripheral blood mononuclear cells were collected pretreatment and during treatment, with between 1 and 8 total time points obtained per patient. The Qiagen DNeasy Blood extraction kit was used to purify genomic DNA from total PBMCs and from tumor samples. PBMCs were collected pretreatment and during treatment and were isolated and stored as previously described.

This sequence uses TRBV7-2 and TRBJ2-1; 15 junctional bases match TRBD2. The sequencing here drew on PBMCs, taken around atezolizumab (anti-PD-L1) treatment. This receptor was taken from a man between 60 and 70 years old with urothelial cancer. The CDR3 region has the sequence CASSQLGLAGGSPYNEQFF. The nucleotide sequence reads as follows: TGTGCCAGCAGCCAACTCGGACTAGCGGGGGGGTCCCCCTACAATGAGCAGTTCTTC. Full variable domain (CDR3 extended with the reference TRBV7-2 and TRBJ2-1 proteins): GAGVSQSPSNKVTEKGKDVELRCDPISGHTALYWYRQSLGQGLEFLIYFQGNSAPDKSGLPSDRFSAERTGGSVSTLTIQRTQQEDSAVYLCASSQLGLAGGSPYNEQFFGPGTRLTVL.